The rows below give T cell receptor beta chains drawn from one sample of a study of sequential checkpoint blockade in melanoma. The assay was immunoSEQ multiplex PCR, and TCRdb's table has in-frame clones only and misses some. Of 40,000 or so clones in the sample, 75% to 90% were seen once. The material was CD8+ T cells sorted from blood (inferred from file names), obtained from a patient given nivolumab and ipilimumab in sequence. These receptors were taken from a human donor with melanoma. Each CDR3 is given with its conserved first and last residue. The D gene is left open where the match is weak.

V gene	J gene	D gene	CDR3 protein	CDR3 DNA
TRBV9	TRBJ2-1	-	CASSVVGSGPYNEQFF	TGTGCCAGCAGCGTCGTGGGTAGCGGACCTTACAATGAGCAGTTCTTC
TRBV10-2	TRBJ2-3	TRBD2	CASRIPVSGGDTQYF	TGCGCCAGCAGGATCCCAGTTTCGGGGGGGGATACGCAGTATTTT
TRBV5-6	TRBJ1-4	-	CASSTNRVPNEKLFF	TGTGCCAGCAGCACTAACAGGGTGCCTAATGAAAAACTGTTTTTT
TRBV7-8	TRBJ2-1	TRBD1	CASSLSGTGYNEQFF	TGTGCCAGCAGCTTATCCGGGACAGGGTACAATGAGCAGTTCTTC
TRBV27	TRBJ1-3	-	CASSPQGFPGNTIYF	TGTGCCAGCAGTCCACAGGGTTTTCCTGGAAACACCATATATTTT
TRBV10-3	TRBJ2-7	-	CAISESVLGGQFYEQYF	TGTGCCATCAGTGAGTCGGTTCTCGGGGGACAGTTCTACGAGCAGTACTTC
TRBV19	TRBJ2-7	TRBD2	CASRGSPPGTSGTIINYEQYF	TGTGCCAGTAGGGGTTCGCCTCCCGGGACTAGCGGGACGATAATCAACTACGAGCAGTACTTC
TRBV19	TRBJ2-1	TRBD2	CASRPSGSYNEQFF	TGTGCCAGTCGCCCTAGCGGTTCCTACAATGAGCAGTTCTTC
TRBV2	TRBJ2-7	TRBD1	CASSSLERGLWEQYF	TGTGCCAGCAGTAGCTTGGAGAGGGGGCTCTGGGAGCAGTACTTC
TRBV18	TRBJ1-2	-	CASSPPDRSYGYTF	TGTGCCAGCTCACCCCCCGACAGGAGCTATGGCTACACCTTC